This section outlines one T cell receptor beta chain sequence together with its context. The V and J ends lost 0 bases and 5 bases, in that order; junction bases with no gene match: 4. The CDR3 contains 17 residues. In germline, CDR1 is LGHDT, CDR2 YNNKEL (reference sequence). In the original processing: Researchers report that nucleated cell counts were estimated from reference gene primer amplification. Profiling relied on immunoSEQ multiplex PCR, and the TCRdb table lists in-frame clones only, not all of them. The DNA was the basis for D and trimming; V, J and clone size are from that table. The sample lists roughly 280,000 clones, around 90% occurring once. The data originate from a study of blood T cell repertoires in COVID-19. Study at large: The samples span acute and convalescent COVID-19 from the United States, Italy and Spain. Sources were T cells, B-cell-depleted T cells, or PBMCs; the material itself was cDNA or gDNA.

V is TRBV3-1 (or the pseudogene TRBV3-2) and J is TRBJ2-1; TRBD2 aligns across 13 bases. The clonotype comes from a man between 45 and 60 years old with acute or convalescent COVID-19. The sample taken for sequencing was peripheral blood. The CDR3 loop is CASSQDWTSGGHNEQFF. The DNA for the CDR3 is TGTGCCAGCAGCCAAGATTGGACTAGCGGGGGACACAATGAGCAGTTCTTC.